The 9 T cell receptor beta chains below all came from one sample that was sequenced in a study of spatial heterogeneity in lung cancer. One entry per CDR3 protein, called by TCRdb with MiXCR from the 5' RACE reads. Here the sample spans 25,000 to 30,000 distinct CDR3 sequences, 5% to 6.5% being singletons. The time point was: blood at routine non-recurrence follow-up after resection. The input material, whole RNA from tumor, nontumor lung or frozen PBMC, was sequenced unsorted. The sequencing used PBMCs, collected at follow-up. The receptors derive from a male donor with early-stage non-small cell lung cancer.

This clonotype appeared many times. The chain is built from TRBV6-1 and TRBJ1-4, with 7 bases identical to TRBD1. V shed 8 bases and J 6 bases; nucleotides not matched to a gene: 6. This CDR3 spans 13 amino acids. CDR1 and CDR2 (germline): MNHNS, SASEGT. The CDR3 DNA reads TGTGCCAGCGCCCGGGACAGAGATGAAAAACTGTTTTTT. Translated, it gives CASARDRDEKLFF.

At least ten counts were recorded for this clonotype. The gene calls are TRBV7-2 and TRBJ2-3; weak D call: TRBD2 (5 bases). Germline values: CDR1 SGHTA, CDR2 FQGNSA. V gave up 5 bases and J gave up 2 bases, with 11 bases separating them. CDR3 length: 14 amino acids. CDR3 sequence reads: CASSLGLNTDTQYF. The CDR3 nucleotides read TGTGCCAGCAGCCTAGGACTCAACACAGATACGCAGTATTTT.

This clonotype was counted at least ten times. The V and J genes are TRBV29-1 and TRBJ1-2; D ambiguous. With 7 bases removed from V and 5 bases from J, the gap between germline ends came to 11 bases. The germline V gene encodes CDR1 SQVTM and CDR2 ANQGSEA. CDR3 length: 11 amino acids. The CDR3 nucleotides are TGCAGCGCCCAAGACCCTTATGGCTACACCTTC. This codes for CSAQDPYGYTF.

This clonotype has ten or more counts. V usage is TRBV27 and J usage is TRBJ1-2; 8 nucleotides match TRBD1. Germline V gene sequence: CDR1 MNHEY, CDR2 SMNVEV (reference sequence). The CDR3 runs 15 residues. The V segment lost 5 bases and the J segment 0 bases; nucleotides outside the gene matches: 5. The CDR3 DNA reads TGTGCCAGCAGTACCCGGACAGGGACTAACTATGGCTACACCTTC. As protein: CASSTRTGTNYGYTF.

This clonotype showed up many times. The gene calls are TRBV21-1 and TRBJ2-7; the D segment call TRBD1 is taken from the table without a DNA check. TRBV21-1 is assigned pseudogene status. This CDR3 comprises 17 residues. CDR3 in DNA: TGTGCCAGCAGCCAAGAGAGGGCGCAAGGGGAATCCTACGAGCAGTACGTC. This encodes CASSQERAQGESYEQYV.

This clonotype was detected only a few times. The rearrangement joins TRBV7-9 to TRBJ1-2; 8 bases match TRBD1. J gave up 8 bases and V 4 bases, and 9 bases lay outside the gene matches. CDR3 length equals 14 residues. Germline lookup yields CDR1 SEHNR and CDR2 FQNEAQ (reference sequence). The CDR3 sequence: CASSSDGQGGGYTF. CDR3 DNA sequence: TGTGCCAGCAGCTCTGATGGACAGGGAGGCGGCTACACCTTC.

V gene TRBV10-3 combines with J gene TRBJ1-5; D is undetermined. Trimming took 7 bases from V and 5 from J, leaving 15 bases between them. Germline CDR1 reads ENHRY; CDR2 reads SYGVKD. CDR3 length equals 14 residues. For the CDR3, the DNA is TGTGCCATCAAGTCCGAGGGAGGCGATCAGCCCCAGCATTTT. Its translation is CAIKSEGGDQPQHF.

This clonotype has a count of ten or more. The chain carries TRBV19 and TRBJ2-5, with TRBD1 identical over 8 bases. The CDR3 consists of 16 residues. V shed 3 bases, J shed 4 bases, and the junction held 10 bases outside the gene matches. Germline values: CDR1 LNHDA, CDR2 SQIVND (reference sequence). The CDR3 sequence: CASSIQTQGALETQYF. CDR3 coding DNA: TGTGCCAGTAGTATCCAGACCCAGGGGGCTTTAGAGACCCAGTACTTC. Variable domain in full (rest from reference TRBV19 and TRBJ2-5): DGGITQSPKYLFRKEGQNVTLSCEQNLNHDAMYWYRQDPGQGLRLIYYSQIVNDFQKGDIAEGYSVSREKKESFPLTVTSAQKNPTAFYLCASSIQTQGALETQYFGPGTRLLVL.

In its sample, this clonotype was seen many times. CDR3 nucleotide sequence: TGTGCCAGCAGTTACCCGATTCAGACGGGGACTAGGAAAAACATTCAGTACTTC. This codes for CASSYPIQTGTRKNIQYF. The chain uses TRBV6-6 and TRBJ2-4; 8 bases map to TRBD2. V lost 2 bases to trimming and J lost 4 bases; unmatched junction nucleotides: 13. From germline, CDR1 is MNHNY and CDR2 SVGAGI (reference sequence). The CDR3 runs 18 residues.